Listed here is a single TCR beta chain. Source study methods: Amplified reference gene primers provided the basis for estimating nucleated cell counts. Clones were read by immunoSEQ multiplex PCR, and TCRdb kept only the in-frame ones, dropping some. Clone size and V and J calls were adopted from that table, with D and trimming inferred from the DNA. The sample comprises just over 60,000 clones, approximately 80% of which are singletons, and roughly 20% rests with the top ten. This sample is drawn from a study of blood T cell repertoires in COVID-19. Looking at the study overall: Donors in the United States, Italy and Spain gave samples during acute or convalescent COVID-19. From T cells, B-cell-depleted T cells, or PBMCs came the material, which was cDNA or gDNA.

Sequencing was done on a sample of peripheral blood. This receptor was taken from a woman older than 75 with active or convalescent COVID-19.

DNA for the CDR3: TGCGCCAGCACCGTGGGCGCAGATACGCAGTATTTT. Translating it yields CASTVGADTQYF. The chain carries TRBV5-1 and TRBJ2-3; no clear D gene. The CDR3 extends over 12 amino acids. Germline-derived CDR1 and CDR2 are SGHRS and YFSETQ. The germline V and J ends were trimmed by 6 bases and 4 bases, with 9 bases remaining between them.